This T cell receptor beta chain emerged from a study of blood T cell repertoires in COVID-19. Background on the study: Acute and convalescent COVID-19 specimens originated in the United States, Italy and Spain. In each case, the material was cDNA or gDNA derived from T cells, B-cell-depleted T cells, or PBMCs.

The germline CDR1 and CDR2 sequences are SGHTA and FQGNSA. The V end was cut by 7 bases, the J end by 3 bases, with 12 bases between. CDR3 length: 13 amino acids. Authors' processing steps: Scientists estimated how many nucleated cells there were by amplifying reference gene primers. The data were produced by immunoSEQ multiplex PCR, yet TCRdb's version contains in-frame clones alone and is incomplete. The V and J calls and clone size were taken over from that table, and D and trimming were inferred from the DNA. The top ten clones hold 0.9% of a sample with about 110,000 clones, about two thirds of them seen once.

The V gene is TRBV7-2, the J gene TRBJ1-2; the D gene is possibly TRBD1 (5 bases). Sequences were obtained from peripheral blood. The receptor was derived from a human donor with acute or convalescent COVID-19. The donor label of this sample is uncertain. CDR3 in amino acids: CASTPTGDYGYTF. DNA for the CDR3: TGTGCCAGCACCCCGACGGGGGACTATGGCTACACCTTC.